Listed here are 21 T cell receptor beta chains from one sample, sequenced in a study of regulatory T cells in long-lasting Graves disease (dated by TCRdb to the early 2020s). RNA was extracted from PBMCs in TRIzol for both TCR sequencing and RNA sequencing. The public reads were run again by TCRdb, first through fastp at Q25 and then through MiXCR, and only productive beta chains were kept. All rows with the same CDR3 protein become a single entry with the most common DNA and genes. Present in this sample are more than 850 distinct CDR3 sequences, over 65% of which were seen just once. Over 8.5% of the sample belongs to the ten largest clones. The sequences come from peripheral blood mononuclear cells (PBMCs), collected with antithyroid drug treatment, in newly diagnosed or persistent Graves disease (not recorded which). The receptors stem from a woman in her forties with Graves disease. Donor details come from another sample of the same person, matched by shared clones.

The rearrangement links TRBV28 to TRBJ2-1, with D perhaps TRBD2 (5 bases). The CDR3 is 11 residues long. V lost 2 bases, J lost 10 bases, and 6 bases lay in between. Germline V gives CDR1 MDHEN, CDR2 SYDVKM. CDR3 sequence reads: CASSLQREQFF. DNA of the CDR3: TGTGCCAGCAGTTTACAGCGGGAGCAGTTCTTC.

The CDR3 DNA reads as TGTGCCAGCAGTTACTCCCAGGGTACCTACGAGCAGTACTTC. Protein sequence: CASSYSQGTYEQYF. This sequence joins TRBV6-5 and TRBJ2-7, with D perhaps matching TRBD1 (5 bases). This CDR3 is built from 14 residues. The V gene lost 0 bases and the J gene lost 2 bases, with 8 bases spanning the gap. CDR1 and CDR2 (germline): MNHEY, SVGAGI.

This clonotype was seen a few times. CDR3 loop: CASSYNSYEQYF. As DNA, the CDR3 is TGTGCCAGCAGTTATAATTCCTACGAGCAGTACTTC. This chain connects TRBV6-2 or TRBV6-3 to TRBJ2-7; D unclear. Germline V gene lookup returns CDR1 MNHEY and CDR2 SVGEGT. CDR3 size: 12 residues. Trimming stripped 3 bases from V and 1 base from J, with 4 bases between.

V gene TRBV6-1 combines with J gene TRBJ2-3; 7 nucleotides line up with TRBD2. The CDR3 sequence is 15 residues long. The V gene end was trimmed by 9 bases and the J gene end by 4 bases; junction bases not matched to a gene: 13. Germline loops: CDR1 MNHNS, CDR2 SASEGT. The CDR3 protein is CASSAWRERADTQYF. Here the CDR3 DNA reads TGTGCCAGTTCCGCGTGGCGGGAGCGCGCAGATACGCAGTATTTT.

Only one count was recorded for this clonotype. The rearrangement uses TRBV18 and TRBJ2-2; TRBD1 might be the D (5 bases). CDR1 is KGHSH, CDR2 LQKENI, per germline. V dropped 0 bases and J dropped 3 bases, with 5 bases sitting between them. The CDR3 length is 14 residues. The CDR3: CASSPPGDTGELFF. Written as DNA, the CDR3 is TGTGCCAGCTCACCACCAGGGGACACCGGGGAGCTGTTTTTT.

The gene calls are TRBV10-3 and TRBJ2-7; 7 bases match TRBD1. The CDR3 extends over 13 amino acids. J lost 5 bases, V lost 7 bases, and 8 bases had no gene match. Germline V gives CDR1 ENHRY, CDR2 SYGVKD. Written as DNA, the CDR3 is TGTGCCATCACGACAGGGAATTCCAACGAGCAGTACTTC. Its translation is CAITTGNSNEQYF.

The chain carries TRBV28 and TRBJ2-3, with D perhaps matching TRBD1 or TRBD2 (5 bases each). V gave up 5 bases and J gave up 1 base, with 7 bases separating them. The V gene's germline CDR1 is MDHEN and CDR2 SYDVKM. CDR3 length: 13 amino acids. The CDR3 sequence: CASSLGGTDTQYF. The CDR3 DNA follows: TGTGCCAGCAGTCTGGGGGGCACAGATACGCAGTATTTT.

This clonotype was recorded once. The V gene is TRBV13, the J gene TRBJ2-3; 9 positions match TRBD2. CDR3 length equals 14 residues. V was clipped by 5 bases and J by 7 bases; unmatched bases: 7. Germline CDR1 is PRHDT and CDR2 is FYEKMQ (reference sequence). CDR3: CASSPPASGNTQYF. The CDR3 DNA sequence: TGTGCCAGCAGCCCCCCGGCTAGCGGGAATACGCAGTATTTT.

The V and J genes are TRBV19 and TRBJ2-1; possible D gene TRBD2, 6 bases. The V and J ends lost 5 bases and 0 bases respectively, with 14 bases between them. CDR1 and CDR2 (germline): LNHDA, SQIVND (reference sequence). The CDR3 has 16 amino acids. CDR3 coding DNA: TGTGCCAGTAGTTTACCGGGACTGAGCTCCTACAATGAGCAGTTCTTC. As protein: CASSLPGLSSYNEQFF.

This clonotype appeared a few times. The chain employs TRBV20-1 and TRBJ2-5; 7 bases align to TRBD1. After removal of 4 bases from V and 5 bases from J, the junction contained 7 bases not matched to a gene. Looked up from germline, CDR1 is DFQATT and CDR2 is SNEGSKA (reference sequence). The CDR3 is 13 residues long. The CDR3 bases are TGCAGTGCTACTCGGGACAGTGGGGAGACCCAGTACTTC. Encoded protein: CSATRDSGETQYF.

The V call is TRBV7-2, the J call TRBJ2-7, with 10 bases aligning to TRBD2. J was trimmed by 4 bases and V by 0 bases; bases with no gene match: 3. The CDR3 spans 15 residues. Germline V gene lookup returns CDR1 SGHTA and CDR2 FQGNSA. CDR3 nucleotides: TGTGCCAGCAGCTTAGCCGGGACTAGCGATTACGAGCAGTACTTC. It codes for CASSLAGTSDYEQYF.

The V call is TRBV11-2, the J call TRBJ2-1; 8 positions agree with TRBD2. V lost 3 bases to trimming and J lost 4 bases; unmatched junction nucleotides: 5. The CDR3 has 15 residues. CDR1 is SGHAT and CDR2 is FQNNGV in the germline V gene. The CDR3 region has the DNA TGTGCCAGCAGCTTGCTAGCGGGTCAATACAATGAGCAGTTCTTC. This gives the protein CASSLLAGQYNEQFF.

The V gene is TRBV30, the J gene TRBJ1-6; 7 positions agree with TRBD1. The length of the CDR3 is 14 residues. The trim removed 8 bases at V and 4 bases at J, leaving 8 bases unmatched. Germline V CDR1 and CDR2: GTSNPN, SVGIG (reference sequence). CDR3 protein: CAGNRGSYNSPLHF. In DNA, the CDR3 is TGTGCCGGGAACAGGGGCTCGTATAATTCACCCCTCCACTTT.

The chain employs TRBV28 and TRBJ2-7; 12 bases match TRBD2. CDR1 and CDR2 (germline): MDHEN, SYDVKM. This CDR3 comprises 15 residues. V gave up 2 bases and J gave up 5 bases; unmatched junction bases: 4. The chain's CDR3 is CASSLRLAGAHEQYF. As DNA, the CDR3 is TGTGCCAGCAGTTTACGACTAGCGGGGGCCCACGAGCAGTACTTC.

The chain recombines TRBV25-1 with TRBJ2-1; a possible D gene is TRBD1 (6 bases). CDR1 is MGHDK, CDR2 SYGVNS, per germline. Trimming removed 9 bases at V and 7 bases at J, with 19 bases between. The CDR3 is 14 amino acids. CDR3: CASPGHPLRNEQFF. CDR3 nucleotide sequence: TGTGCCAGTCCGGGACATCCCCTGCGGAATGAGCAGTTCTTC.

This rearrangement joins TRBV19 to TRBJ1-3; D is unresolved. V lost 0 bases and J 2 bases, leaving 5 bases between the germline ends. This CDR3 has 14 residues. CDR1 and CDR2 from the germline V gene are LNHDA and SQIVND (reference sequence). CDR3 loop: CASSIEITGNTIYF. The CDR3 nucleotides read TGTGCCAGTAGTATAGAAATCACTGGAAACACCATATATTTT.

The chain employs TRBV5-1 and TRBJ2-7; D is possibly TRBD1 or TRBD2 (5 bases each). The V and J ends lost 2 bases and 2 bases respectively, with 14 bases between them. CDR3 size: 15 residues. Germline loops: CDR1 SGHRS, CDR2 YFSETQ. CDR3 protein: CASSLAGTNAYEQYF. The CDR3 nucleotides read TGCGCCAGCAGCTTAGCCGGGACCAATGCCTACGAGCAGTACTTC.

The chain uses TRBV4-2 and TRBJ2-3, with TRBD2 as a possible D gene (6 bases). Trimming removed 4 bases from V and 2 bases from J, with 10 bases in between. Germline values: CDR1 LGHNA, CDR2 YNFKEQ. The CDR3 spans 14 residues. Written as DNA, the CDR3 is TGTGCCAGCAGCCCGGGGGTCGACACAGATACGCAGTATTTT. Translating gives CASSPGVDTDTQYF.

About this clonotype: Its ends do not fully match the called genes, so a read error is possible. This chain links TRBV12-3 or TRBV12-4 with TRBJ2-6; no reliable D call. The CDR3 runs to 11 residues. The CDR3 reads CASSRANVLTF. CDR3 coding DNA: TGTGCCAGCTCTCGGGCCAACGTCCTGACTTTC.

CDR3 coding DNA: TGTGCCAGCAGAGAGGGACGGCTATTGGGCTATGGCTACACCTTC. Translating gives CASREGRLLGYGYTF. This sequence joins TRBV5-6 and TRBJ1-2; D perhaps matches TRBD1 (5 bases). Germline V gives CDR1 SGHDT, CDR2 YYEEEE. This CDR3 spans 15 amino acids. Trimming removed 5 bases from V and 4 bases from J, with 18 bases in between.

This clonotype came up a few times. The CDR3 DNA reads TGTGCCAGCAGCTCGGGACTAGCGGGTCGACGCCAAGAGACCCAGTACTTC. Encoded protein: CASSSGLAGRRQETQYF. V usage is TRBV5-4 and J usage is TRBJ2-5; 12 bases match TRBD2. The V and J ends lost 3 bases and 1 base, in that order; junction bases with no gene match: 7. The CDR3 covers 17 residues. CDR1 is SGHNT, CDR2 YYREEE, per germline (reference sequence).